This TCR beta chain was identified in a study of T cell responses to AZD1222 COVID-19 vaccine. With regard to this clone: Its antigen is not known.

TCRdb keeps only in-frame clones here, not all; method: immunoSEQ multiplex PCR. The sample holds roughly 150,000 clones, approximately 93% seen once. The germline gives CDR1 SNHLY, CDR2 FYNNEI. V gave up 6 bases and J gave up 11 bases, with 22 bases separating them. The CDR3 is made up of 14 amino acids. General study findings and limits: Increases in Spike-specific TCR breadth and depth were seen after two AZD1222 doses. The study reported that nearly half of spike-specific TCRs target unmutated variant regions. CD4 TCRs covered the whole spike, strongest at regions 160-218 and 743-854.

The receptor was derived from an adult who received the AZD1222 COVID-19 vaccine. This specimen consisted of peripheral blood, obtained 28 days after the second AZD1222 dose. The gene calls are TRBV2 and TRBJ1-1; weak D call: TRBD1 (6 bases). CDR3 region: CASRAIRGRGTAFF. In DNA form, the CDR3 reads TGTGCCAGCAGGGCTATCAGGGGCCGGGGGACGGCTTTCTTT.